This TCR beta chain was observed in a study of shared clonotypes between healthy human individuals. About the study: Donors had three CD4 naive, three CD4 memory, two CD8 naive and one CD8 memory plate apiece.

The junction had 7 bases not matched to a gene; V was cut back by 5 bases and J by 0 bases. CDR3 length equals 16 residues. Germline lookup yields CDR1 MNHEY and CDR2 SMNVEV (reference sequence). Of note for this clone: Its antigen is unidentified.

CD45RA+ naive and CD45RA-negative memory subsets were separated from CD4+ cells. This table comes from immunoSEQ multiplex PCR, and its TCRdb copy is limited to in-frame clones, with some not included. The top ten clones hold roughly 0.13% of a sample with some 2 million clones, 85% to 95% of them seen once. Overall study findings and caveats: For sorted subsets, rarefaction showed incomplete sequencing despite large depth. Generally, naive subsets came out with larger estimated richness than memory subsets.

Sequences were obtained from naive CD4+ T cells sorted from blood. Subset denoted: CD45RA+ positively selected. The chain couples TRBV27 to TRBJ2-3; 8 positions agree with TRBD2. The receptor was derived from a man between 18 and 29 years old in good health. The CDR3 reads CASSSRRGDSTDTQYF. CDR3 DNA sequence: TGTGCCAGCAGTAGTCGGCGGGGGGATAGCACAGATACGCAGTATTTT.